These T cell receptor beta chains were read from a single sample in a study of T-cell reconstitution after alpha-beta-depleted transplantation in children. TCRdb re-called the PCR reads with MiXCR, one entry per CDR3 protein. The sample yields 200,000 to 250,000 distinct CDR3 sequences, about 9.5% seen once. This specimen was PBMCs from the stem cell graft donor, taken from the stem cell graft. These receptors were taken from a human donor who donated a stem cell graft to a child with acute lymphoblastic leukemia. Each CDR3 is given with its conserved first and last residue. Fields, in order: J gene, clone size, V gene, CDR3 length, D gene, CDR3 protein, CDR3 DNA. The D gene is left open where the match is weak. Size values are once, few and many counts, or a class for expanded clones, and some rows have none.

TRBJ2-5	few	TRBV5-1	15	TRBD1	CASSEGQGGQETQYF	TGCGCCAGCAGCGAAGGACAGGGGGGTCAAGAGACCCAGTACTTC
TRBJ1-2	-	TRBV29-1	16	-	CSVEGTRATGSYGYTF	TGCAGCGTTGAAGGGACGCGGGCTACCGGGAGCTATGGCTACACCTTC
TRBJ2-1	-	TRBV4-1	15	TRBD2	CASSQLAGTYNEQFF	TGCGCCAGCAGCCAACTAGCGGGGACCTACAATGAGCAGTTCTTC
TRBJ1-1	few	TRBV5-1	13	TRBD1	CASSSGTGKEAFF	TGCGCCAGCAGCTCAGGGACAGGGAAGGAAGCTTTCTTT
TRBJ1-2	-	TRBV18	15	TRBD1	CASSPGTGKNYGYTF	TGTGCCAGCTCACCGGGGACAGGGAAGAACTATGGCTACACCTTC
TRBJ2-7	-	TRBV4-3	14	-	CASSQGLGSYEQYF	TGCGCCAGCAGCCAAGGATTGGGCTCCTACGAGCAGTACTTC
TRBJ2-5	-	TRBV7-2	15	-	CASSLAIGRQETQYF	TGTGCCAGCAGCTTAGCGATCGGACGGCAAGAGACCCAGTACTTC
TRBJ2-2	few	TRBV12-3/TRBV12-4	15	TRBD2	CASSLAAVLAGELFF	TGTGCCAGCAGTCTAGCGGCAGTGTTGGCCGGGGAGCTGTTTTTT
TRBJ2-7	many	TRBV7-2	13	TRBD1	CASSHGTGYEQYF	TGTGCCAGCAGCCATGGGACAGGGTACGAGCAGTACTTC
TRBJ2-7	-	TRBV2	17	-	CAFSRRGSGVVSNEQYF	TGTGCCTTCAGCCGTAGGGGCTCGGGGGTGGTGAGCAACGAGCAGTACTTC
TRBJ2-1	many	TRBV5-5	16	TRBD1	CASSGPGTGIHNEQFF	TGTGCCAGCAGCGGACCCGGGACAGGGATTCACAATGAGCAGTTCTTC
TRBJ2-2	few	TRBV7-2	14	-	CASSLEAGTGELFF	TGTGCCAGCAGCTTAGAAGCCGGCACCGGGGAGCTGTTTTTT
TRBJ1-2	-	TRBV29-1	12	-	CSVDSGDDGYTF	TGCAGCGTTGACTCAGGGGACGATGGCTACACCTTC
TRBJ2-5	-	TRBV11-2	14	-	CASSPRSREETQYF	TGTGCCAGCAGCCCCCGTTCCAGGGAGGAGACCCAGTACTTC
TRBJ2-3	-	TRBV27	13	TRBD2	CATQRGGTDTQYF	TGTGCCACCCAGCGGGGGGGCACAGATACGCAGTATTTT
TRBJ2-3	many	TRBV27	17	TRBD2	CASSWLPSGAGTDTQYF	TGTGCCAGCAGTTGGCTCCCTAGCGGGGCCGGCACAGATACGCAGTATTTT
TRBJ2-1	many	TRBV10-3	13	TRBD1	CAISGTEYNEQFF	TGTGCCATCAGCGGGACAGAGTACAATGAGCAGTTCTTC
TRBJ1-1	few	TRBV7-9	11	-	CASRRDTEAFF	TGTGCCAGCAGGAGGGACACTGAAGCTTTCTTT
TRBJ1-2	-	TRBV18	11	-	CASSPHPGYTF	TGTGCCAGCTCACCCCATCCAGGCTACACCTTC
TRBJ2-7	many	TRBV27	14	-	CASSLYPDSYEQYF	TGTGCCAGCAGTTTATATCCGGACTCCTACGAGCAGTACTTC
TRBJ2-2	many	TRBV9	15	-	CASSAELQGLGELFF	TGTGCCAGCAGCGCGGAACTACAGGGACTCGGGGAGCTGTTTTTT
TRBJ1-2	-	TRBV29-1	16	TRBD1	CSVEAEGANRNYGYTF	TGCAGCGTTGAAGCGGAGGGGGCTAACCGTAACTATGGCTACACCTTC
TRBJ1-2	few	TRBV12-3/TRBV12-4	14	-	CASSFGGLGAGYTF	TGTGCCAGCAGTTTTGGGGGGTTGGGGGCTGGCTACACCTTC
TRBJ1-1	-	TRBV20-1	12	-	CSVGVTNTEAFF	TGCAGTGTTGGGGTGACGAACACTGAAGCTTTCTTT
TRBJ1-2	-	TRBV5-1	14	TRBD1	CASSKGQEPSGYTF	TGCGCCAGCAGCAAAGGACAGGAGCCCTCTGGCTACACCTTC
TRBJ2-5	-	TRBV27	13	-	CASRKALEETQYF	TGTGCCAGCAGAAAGGCCCTCGAGGAGACCCAGTACTTC
TRBJ1-1	many	TRBV6-2/TRBV6-3	15	TRBD1	CASSGGQDRGEEAFF	TGTGCCAGCAGTGGGGGGCAGGACAGGGGCGAAGAAGCTTTCTTT